This T cell receptor beta chain was documented in a study of shared clonotypes between healthy human individuals. Study in general: Per donor, three plates held CD4 naive cells, three held CD4 memory, two held CD8 naive and one held CD8 memory. Study results and limitations: Among donors, sharing of clonotypes was expected to be affected by sequencing depth. Estimated richness values were generally larger in naive subsets than in memory subsets.

Terminally differentiated effector memory CD45RA+ cells were left out of the naive CD8 fraction, which was CD45RO-negative and positively selected for CCR7. Using immunoSEQ multiplex PCR, the repertoire was profiled, and TCRdb retains in-frame clones only, with some absent. The sample holds a few hundred thousand clones, 95% seen once. As for this clone: Its antigen is currently unknown.

The ends were cut back, 3 bases at V and 2 bases at J, with 11 bases in the middle. Germline CDR1 MNHEY, CDR2 SMNVEV (reference sequence). The CDR3 contains 15 residues. The specimen sequenced was naive CD8+ T cells sorted from blood. The chain joins TRBV27 to TRBJ1-5, with D unresolved. The receptor comes from a woman aged 25 to 39 in good health. Here the CDR3 reads CASSLGGLGNQPQHF. CDR3 DNA sequence: TGTGCCAGCAGTTTGGGAGGGCTCGGCAATCAGCCCCAGCATTTT.